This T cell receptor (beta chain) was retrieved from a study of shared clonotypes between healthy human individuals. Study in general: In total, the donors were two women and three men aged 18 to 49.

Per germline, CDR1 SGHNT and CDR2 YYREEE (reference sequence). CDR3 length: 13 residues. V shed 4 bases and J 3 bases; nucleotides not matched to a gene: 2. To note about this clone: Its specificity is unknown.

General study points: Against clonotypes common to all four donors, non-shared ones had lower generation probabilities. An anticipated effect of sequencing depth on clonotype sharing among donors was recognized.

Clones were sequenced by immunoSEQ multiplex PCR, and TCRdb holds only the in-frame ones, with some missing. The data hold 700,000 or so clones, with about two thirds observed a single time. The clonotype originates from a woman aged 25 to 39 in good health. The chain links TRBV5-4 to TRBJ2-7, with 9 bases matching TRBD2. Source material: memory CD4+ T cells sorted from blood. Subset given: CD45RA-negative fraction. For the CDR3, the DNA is TGTGCCAGCAGCCGGACTAGCGACTACGAGCAGTACTTC. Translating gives CASSRTSDYEQYF.